The TCR beta chain described here comes from a study of blood T cell repertoires in COVID-19. Turning to the study itself: COVID-19 samples, acute and convalescent, were from the United States, Italy and Spain. In each case, the material was cDNA or gDNA derived from T cells, B-cell-depleted T cells, or PBMCs.

The CDR3 consists of 14 residues. Trimming left V 3 bases short and J 0 bases short, with 6 bases between. The germline V gene has CDR1 SEHNR and CDR2 FQNEAQ (reference sequence). As handled by the study authors: Nucleated cell counts were estimated from reference gene primer amplification. Profiled with immunoSEQ multiplex PCR; TCRdb holds only in-frame clones, not every one. Clone size and the V and J calls come from that table; the DNA yielded D and trimming. In the table there are approximately 150,000 clones, around four fifths of which are singletons. Only a few counts were recorded for this clone.

Specimen: peripheral blood. The clonotype was recovered from a man between 65 and 79 years old who had recovered from COVID-19. The chain couples TRBV7-9 to TRBJ1-3; D not resolved. CDR3 sequence (DNA): TGTGCCAGCAGCTTTCAGGCCTCTGGAAACACCATATATTTT. The encoded protein is CASSFQASGNTIYF.